Below, 21 T cell receptor beta chains from the same sample are listed, as sequenced in a study of blood T cell repertoires in COVID-19. TCRdb keeps only in-frame clones here, not all; method: immunoSEQ multiplex PCR. The profile covers 250,000 or so clones, with about 89% appearing a single time and approximately 8.2% taken by the ten largest. The source material was peripheral blood. These receptor sequences come from a man aged 35 to 55 with active or convalescent COVID-19.

The chain links TRBV6-5 to TRBJ1-1; 9 nucleotides agree with TRBD1. Per germline, CDR1 MNHEY and CDR2 SVGAGI. V dropped 10 bases and J dropped 1; count of bases not matched to a gene: 4. This CDR3 comprises 13 residues. The CDR3 coding sequence is TGTGCCACAAGGGGACAGGGGAACACTGAAGCTTTCTTT. This encodes CATRGQGNTEAFF.

The rearrangement links TRBV28 to TRBJ1-2; D call uncertain. Germline assignment: CDR1 MDHEN and CDR2 SYDVKM. The V end was cut by 2 bases, the J end by 8 bases, with 9 bases between. The CDR3 consists of 12 residues. CDR3 sequence (DNA): TGTGCCAGCAGTTTAGCGGGCGGGGGCTACACCTTC. This codes for CASSLAGGGYTF.

This chain links TRBV30 with TRBJ2-5; D is unresolved. CDR1 GTSNPN and CDR2 SVGIG come from the germline V gene (reference sequence). This CDR3 is 11 amino acids long. V was clipped by 0 bases and J by 5 bases, with 4 bases between them. The CDR3 DNA is TGTGCCTGGAGTGTTAGCGAGACCCAGTACTTC. This sequence encodes CAWSVSETQYF. Filled out from reference TRBV30 and TRBJ2-5, the complete variable domain reads SQTIHQWPATLVQPVGSPLSLECTVEGTSNPNLYWYRQAAGRGLQLLFYSVGIGQISSEVPQNLSASRPQDRQFILSSKKLLLSDSGFYLCAWSVSETQYFGPGTRLLVL.

This chain uses TRBV28 with TRBJ1-6; D unclear. From germline, CDR1 is MDHEN and CDR2 SYDVKM. Trimming pared 3 bases from V and 7 bases from J, leaving 4 bases between. The CDR3 totals 12 residues. The CDR3: CASSFQNSPLHF. CDR3 in DNA: TGTGCCAGCAGTTTTCAGAATTCACCCCTCCACTTT.

This chain links TRBV2 with TRBJ1-4; TRBD1 might be the D (5 bases). With 3 bases removed from V and 8 bases from J, the gap between germline ends came to 13 bases. The CDR3 is 14 amino acids. CDR1 is SNHLY, CDR2 FYNNEI, per germline. CDR3: CASSDGRVHEKLFF. In DNA form, the CDR3 reads TGTGCCAGCAGTGATGGCAGGGTCCACGAAAAACTGTTTTTT.

J is TRBJ1-1 and V is TRBV27, with D maybe TRBD1 (5 bases). The CDR3 is 14 amino acids. The germline V and J ends were trimmed by 4 bases and 5 bases, with 14 bases remaining between them. Germline V gene lookup returns CDR1 MNHEY and CDR2 SMNVEV (reference sequence). DNA of the CDR3: TGTGCCAGCAGTTCCGGGTTCCGGGGGACTGAAGCTTTCTTT. Translating gives CASSSGFRGTEAFF.

As to this clone: This CDR3 is also generated by other DNA sequences in the sample. This sequence joins TRBV6-5 and TRBJ1-5; TRBD1 is a possible D gene (6 bases). The length of the CDR3 is 12 residues. CDR1 and CDR2 (germline): MNHEY, SVGAGI. V was pared by 4 bases and J by 7 bases, with 8 bases between. The DNA for the CDR3 is TGTGCCAGCAGTTTGGACAGCCAGCCCCAGCATTTT. The encoded protein is CASSLDSQPQHF.

The genes are TRBV30 and TRBJ1-1; D uncertain. The germline V and J ends were trimmed by 3 bases and 6 bases, with 14 bases remaining between them. The CDR3 has 13 amino acids. Germline loops: CDR1 GTSNPN, CDR2 SVGIG (reference sequence). For the CDR3, the DNA is TGTGCCTGGAGGCTGGGCGGAGGCGCTGAAGCTTTCTTT. It yields the protein CAWRLGGGAEAFF. Supplemented by reference TRBV30 and TRBJ1-1, the full variable domain reads SQTIHQWPATLVQPVGSPLSLECTVEGTSNPNLYWYRQAAGRGLQLLFYSVGIGQISSEVPQNLSASRPQDRQFILSSKKLLLSDSGFYLCAWRLGGGAEAFFGQGTRLTVV.

This sequence joins TRBV5-1 and TRBJ1-2; D is possibly TRBD1 (5 bases). Trimming removed 4 bases from V and 8 bases from J, with 21 bases in between. The germline V gene has CDR1 SGHRS and CDR2 YFSETQ. CDR3 size: 15 residues. CDR3 in amino acids: CASSPAPGIVSGYTF. The CDR3 DNA is TGCGCCAGCAGCCCGGCACCAGGGATTGTTTCGGGCTACACCTTC.

The CDR3 protein is CASSVTGGWTYNEQFF. The CDR3 DNA is TGTGCCAGCAGCGTGACAGGGGGATGGACCTACAATGAGCAGTTCTTC. The gene calls are TRBV9 and TRBJ2-1, with TRBD1 matching 9 bases. CDR3 length equals 16 residues. CDR1 SGDLS and CDR2 YYNGEE come from the germline V gene. The J segment lost 2 bases and the V segment lost 2 bases, leaving 5 bases of the junction unmatched.

The genes are TRBV10-3 and TRBJ1-1; D not certain. The CDR3 length is 14 residues. Germline V gene lookup returns CDR1 ENHRY and CDR2 SYGVKD. V was cut by 7 bases and J by 11 bases, with 23 bases left in between. The CDR3: CAITQGRGELIAFF. The CDR3 DNA reads TGTGCCATCACCCAAGGACGGGGAGAACTGATCGCTTTCTTT.

This rearrangement joins TRBV7-6 to TRBJ2-3; 8 bases match TRBD2. The germline gives CDR1 SGHVS, CDR2 FNYEAQ. The CDR3 is made up of 16 amino acids. The V and J ends lost 5 bases and 3 bases, in that order; junction bases with no gene match: 10. CDR3 sequence reads: CASSQNRGGVTDTQYF. CDR3 in DNA: TGTGCCAGCAGCCAAAACCGGGGGGGCGTAACAGATACGCAGTATTTT. Full variable domain (outside the CDR3, taken from reference TRBV7-6 and TRBJ2-3): GAGVSQSPRYKVTKRGQDVALRCDPISGHVSLYWYRQALGQGPEFLTYFNYEAQQDKSGLPNDRFSAERPEGSISTLTIQRTEQRDSAMYRCASSQNRGGVTDTQYFGPGTRLTVL.

This clone was counted between two and nine times. The J gene is TRBJ2-7, the V gene TRBV7-9; D is ambiguous. The length of the CDR3 is 14 residues. Germline V gene data show CDR1 as SEHNR and CDR2 as FQNEAQ (reference sequence). Trimming stripped 1 base from V and 0 bases from J, with 7 bases between. CDR3 bases: TGTGCCAGCAGCTTAGAGACATTCTCCTACGAGCAGTACTTC. It specifies CASSLETFSYEQYF.

This sequence joins TRBV7-9 and TRBJ1-4, with D tentatively TRBD1 (6 bases). The CDR3 is 16 residues long. From germline, CDR1 is SEHNR and CDR2 FQNEAQ (reference sequence). The ends were cut back, 0 bases at V and 7 bases at J, with 15 bases in the middle. The CDR3 nucleotides read TGTGCCAGCAGCTTAGCGGGGCGGGGGCGCGCTGAAAAACTGTTTTTT. Protein sequence: CASSLAGRGRAEKLFF.

CDR3 nucleotides: TGCGCCAGCAGTGGGACTAGCGGAAGTCGGATATACGAGCAGTACTTC. Encoded protein: CASSGTSGSRIYEQYF. This sequence joins TRBV10-2 and TRBJ2-7; 10 nucleotides line up with TRBD2. The V gene's germline CDR1 is WSHSY and CDR2 SAAADI. CDR3 size: 16 residues. V shed 4 bases and J 4 bases; nucleotides not matched to a gene: 10.

The V and J genes are TRBV4-1 and TRBJ2-7; possibly TRBD2 for D (6 bases). V gave up 2 bases and J gave up 10 bases, with 21 bases separating them. This CDR3 has 15 amino acids. The germline CDR1 and CDR2 sequences are MGHRA and YSYEKL. CDR3: CASSQWSGGMQVQYF. DNA for the CDR3: TGCGCCAGCAGCCAATGGAGTGGCGGGATGCAGGTTCAGTACTTC.

The chain joins TRBV4-1 to TRBJ2-3; 15 nucleotides line up with TRBD2. In germline, CDR1 is MGHRA, CDR2 YSYEKL. CDR3 length: 20 amino acids. The junction had 15 bases not matched to a gene; V was cut back by 2 bases and J by 6 bases. Here the CDR3 DNA reads TGCGCCAGCAGCCAACCGGGACTAGCGGGAGGTGTGGGGGATCGTGATACGCAGTATTTT. It yields the protein CASSQPGLAGGVGDRDTQYF.

The rearrangement uses TRBV19 and TRBJ1-1; 8 nucleotides line up with TRBD1. This CDR3 is 14 amino acids long. The trim removed 2 bases at V and 3 bases at J, leaving 2 bases unmatched. Germline-derived CDR1 and CDR2 are LNHDA and SQIVND (reference sequence). CDR3 sequence (DNA): TGTGCCAGTAGTATACAGGGGGCGGACACTGAAGCTTTCTTT. Translation gives CASSIQGADTEAFF.

V gene TRBV9 combines with J gene TRBJ1-3; TRBD1 matches 7 bases. With V trimmed by 0 bases and J by 0 bases, 3 bases remained unmatched. CDR1 is SGDLS and CDR2 is YYNGEE in the germline V gene. The CDR3 contains 16 residues. The CDR3 sequence: CASSVEGTASGNTIYF. The CDR3 DNA reads TGTGCCAGCAGCGTAGAAGGGACAGCCTCTGGAAACACCATATATTTT.

The chain combines TRBV5-4 with TRBJ1-5; D call uncertain. This CDR3 has 15 residues. The V and J ends lost 0 bases and 1 base respectively, with 8 bases between them. Germline assignment: CDR1 SGHNT and CDR2 YYREEE (reference sequence). CDR3 in DNA: TGTGCCAGCAGCTTGGGGGGAGCGAGCAATCAGCCCCAGCATTTT. Residues: CASSLGGASNQPQHF.

The chain is built from TRBV19 and TRBJ2-7; 7 bases are a match to TRBD2. V gave up 1 base and J gave up 2 bases; unmatched junction bases: 2. CDR1 is LNHDA, CDR2 SQIVND, per germline (reference sequence). The CDR3 sequence is 14 residues long. CDR3 in DNA: TGTGCCAGTAGTATAGGGGAGGGCCCCTACGAGCAGTACTTC. Its protein product is CASSIGEGPYEQYF.